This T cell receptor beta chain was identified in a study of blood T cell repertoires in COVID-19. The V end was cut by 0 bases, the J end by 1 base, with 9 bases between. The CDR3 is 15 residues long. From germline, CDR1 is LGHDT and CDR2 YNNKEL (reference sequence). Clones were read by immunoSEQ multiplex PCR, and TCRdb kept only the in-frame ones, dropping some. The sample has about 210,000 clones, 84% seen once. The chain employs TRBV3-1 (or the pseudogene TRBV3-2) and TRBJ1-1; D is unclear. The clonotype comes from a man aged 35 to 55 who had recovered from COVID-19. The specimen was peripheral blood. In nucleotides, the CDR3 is TGTGCCAGCAGCCAAGATATTTCCGGGAACACTGAAGCTTTCTTT. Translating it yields CASSQDISGNTEAFF.